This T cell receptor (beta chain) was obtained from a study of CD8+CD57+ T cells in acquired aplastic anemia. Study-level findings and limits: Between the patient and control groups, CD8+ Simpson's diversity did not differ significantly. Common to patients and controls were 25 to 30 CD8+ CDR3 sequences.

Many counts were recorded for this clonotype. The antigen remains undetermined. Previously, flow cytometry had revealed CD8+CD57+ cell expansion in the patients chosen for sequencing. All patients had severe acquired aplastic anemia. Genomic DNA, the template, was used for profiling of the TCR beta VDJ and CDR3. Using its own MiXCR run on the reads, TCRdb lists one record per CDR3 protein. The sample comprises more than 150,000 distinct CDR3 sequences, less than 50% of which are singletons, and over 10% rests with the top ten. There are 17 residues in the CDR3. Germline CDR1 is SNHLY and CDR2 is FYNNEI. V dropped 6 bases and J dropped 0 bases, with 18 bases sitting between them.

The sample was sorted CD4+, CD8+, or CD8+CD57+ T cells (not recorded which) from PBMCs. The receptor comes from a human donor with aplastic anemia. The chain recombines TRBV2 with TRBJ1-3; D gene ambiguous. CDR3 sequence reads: CASRQDPGSPSGNTIYF. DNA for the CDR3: TGTGCCAGCAGACAAGACCCGGGATCACCCTCTGGAAACACCATATATTTT.